The 27 T cell receptor beta chains below were found in one sample sequenced in a study of blood T cell repertoires in COVID-19. Data came from immunoSEQ multiplex PCR; TCRdb stores just in-frame clones and leaves some out. The data hold 130,000 or so clones, with 75% to 90% observed a single time. Sequenced sample: peripheral blood. Receptors were obtained from a human donor in a cohort sampled during active COVID-19.

Judged by abundance, this clone is medium-sized. This chain uses TRBV14 with TRBJ1-6; TRBD1 is a possible D gene (6 bases). In germline, CDR1 is SGHDN, CDR2 FVKESK. Deletions cut 4 bases from V and 11 bases from J, with 12 bases between. The CDR3 is 13 residues long. Here the CDR3 reads CASSLGGQTPLHF. CDR3 DNA: TGTGCCAGCAGCCTGGGGGGGCAGACACCCCTCCACTTT. Looking up the rest from reference TRBV14 and TRBJ1-6 gives the full variable domain: EAGVTQFPSHSVIEKGQTVTLRCDPISGHDNLYWYRRVMGKEIKFLLHFVKESKQDESGMPNNRFLAERTGGTYSTLKVQPAELEDSGVYFCASSLGGQTPLHFGNGTRLTVT.

This chain links TRBV7-9 with TRBJ1-4; D unclear. CDR3 length equals 15 residues. V lost 3 bases to trimming and J lost 7 bases, with 15 bases between them. The germline gives CDR1 SEHNR, CDR2 FQNEAQ (reference sequence). The CDR3 nucleotides are TGTGCCAGCAGCTTCTCCGGGTCGCCCGGTGAAAAACTGTTTTTT. Protein product: CASSFSGSPGEKLFF.

This chain links TRBV5-1 with TRBJ1-3, with 7 bases aligning to TRBD1. The CDR3 spans 16 residues. V dropped 4 bases and J dropped 3; count of bases not matched to a gene: 10. The germline V gene has CDR1 SGHRS and CDR2 YFSETQ. DNA of the CDR3: TGCGCCAGCAGCAAAGACGACAGGGTGGATGGAAACACCATATATTTT. It codes for CASSKDDRVDGNTIYF.

This clone has at least ten counts. CDR3 amino acids: CATSDLSGEYGYTF. Written as DNA, the CDR3 is TGTGCCACCAGTGATTTGTCAGGGGAATATGGCTACACCTTC. V is TRBV24-1 and J is TRBJ1-2, with D perhaps TRBD1 (6 bases). CDR1 and CDR2 (germline): KGHDR, SFDVKD. V was pared by 0 bases and J by 5 bases, with 9 bases between. There are 14 residues in the CDR3.

The rearrangement uses TRBV29-1 and TRBJ1-6, with D uncertain. Trimming cost V 5 bases and J 5 bases, with 10 bases left between them. This CDR3 is 13 amino acids long. Germline loops: CDR1 SQVTM, CDR2 ANQGSEA. The CDR3: CSVRRDNNSPLHF. Written as DNA, the CDR3 is TGCAGCGTTCGGCGAGACAATAATTCACCCCTCCACTTT.

The chain uses TRBV6-5 and TRBJ1-2; 7 bases align to TRBD1. Unmatched junction bases numbered 5, after V lost 0 bases and J lost 4 bases. CDR1 MNHEY and CDR2 SVGAGI come from the germline V gene. This CDR3 contains 15 residues. CDR3 loop: CASSYSTGLLYGYTF. In nucleotides, the CDR3 is TGTGCCAGCAGTTACTCGACAGGGCTTCTCTATGGCTACACCTTC.

The chain uses TRBV15 and TRBJ2-5, with 12 bases lining up with TRBD2. Unmatched junction bases numbered 3, after V lost 0 bases and J lost 4 bases. The CDR3 consists of 16 residues. Per the germline V gene, CDR1 is LNHNV and CDR2 is YYDKDF (reference sequence). The CDR3 DNA follows: TGTGCCACCAGCAGAGATAGACTAGCGGGAGTAGAGACCCAGTACTTC. Amino acids: CATSRDRLAGVETQYF.

This clone was counted between two and nine times. The V and J genes are TRBV3-1 (or the pseudogene TRBV3-2) and TRBJ1-6; perhaps TRBD1 as D (5 bases). V was trimmed by 0 bases and J by 8 bases, leaving 14 bases between them. The CDR3 is made up of 16 amino acids. Germline V gene data show CDR1 as LGHDT and CDR2 as YNNKEL (reference sequence). CDR3 region: CASSQEGEVDDSPLHF. The CDR3 region has the DNA TGTGCCAGCAGCCAAGAAGGGGAAGTTGACGATTCACCCCTCCACTTT.

J is TRBJ2-7 and V is TRBV13; a weak D match, TRBD1 (6 bases). CDR3 length equals 13 residues. Germline V gene lookup returns CDR1 PRHDT and CDR2 FYEKMQ (reference sequence). The V end was cut by 0 bases, the J end by 6 bases, with 9 bases between. CDR3 nucleotide sequence: TGTGCCAGCAGCTTAGGGGACAGTCCCGAGCAGTACGTC. Protein: CASSLGDSPEQYV.

The J gene is TRBJ1-3, the V gene TRBV3-1 (or the pseudogene TRBV3-2); 8 positions agree with TRBD1. J lost 0 bases, V lost 4 bases, and 5 bases had no gene match. Germline values: CDR1 LGHDT, CDR2 YNNKEL (reference sequence). CDR3 length equals 16 residues. This chain's CDR3 is CASSRKTGGSGNTIYF. For the CDR3, the DNA is TGTGCCAGCAGCCGCAAAACAGGGGGCTCTGGAAACACCATATATTTT.

The genes are TRBV9 and TRBJ1-4, with a possible D match to TRBD1 (5 bases). CDR1 is SGDLS and CDR2 is YYNGEE in the germline V gene. The V end lost 4 bases, the J end lost 5 bases, and 15 bases lay between the germline ends. The CDR3 spans 15 residues. The CDR3 loop reads CASSSRPWGNEKLFF. The CDR3 DNA reads as TGTGCCAGCAGCTCCCGCCCGTGGGGCAATGAAAAACTGTTTTTT.

This CDR3 reads CASSKGAGELFF. CDR3 nucleotides: TGTGCCAGCAGCAAGGGGGCCGGGGAGCTGTTTTTT. The chain couples TRBV7-3 to TRBJ2-2; possibly TRBD1 for D (6 bases). The CDR3 has 12 amino acids. CDR1 SGHTA and CDR2 FQGTGA come from the germline V gene. The V end lost 5 bases, the J end lost 6 bases, and 7 bases lay between the germline ends. Combining the CDR3 with reference TRBV7-3 and TRBJ2-2 gives the whole variable domain GAGVSQTPSNKVTEKGKYVELRCDPISGHTALYWYRQSLGQGPEFLIYFQGTGAADDSGLPNDRFFAVRPEGSVSTLKIQRTERGDSAVYLCASSKGAGELFFGEGSRLTVL.

In its sample, this clone was seen a few times. The chain combines TRBV19 with TRBJ2-5, with TRBD2 identical over 11 bases. The V gene's germline CDR1 is LNHDA and CDR2 SQIVND (reference sequence). The CDR3 length is 17 residues. V was pared by 4 bases and J by 1 base, with 8 bases of the junction left unmatched. The CDR3 nucleotides read TGTGCCAGTAGTACAATCGGACTAGCGGGCGTCCAAGAGACCCAGTACTTC. Its protein product is CASSTIGLAGVQETQYF.

This chain uses TRBV7-9 with TRBJ1-1, with 7 bases aligning to TRBD1. Per the germline V gene, CDR1 is SEHNR and CDR2 is FQNEAQ (reference sequence). The CDR3 has 16 residues. V was clipped by 1 base and J by 0 bases; unmatched bases: 5. The CDR3 DNA follows: TGTGCCAGCAGCTTAGGGGACAGAAACATGAACACTGAAGCTTTCTTT. It yields the protein CASSLGDRNMNTEAFF.

The V call is TRBV5-6, the J call TRBJ2-3; 8 bases are a match to TRBD2. CDR1 is SGHDT and CDR2 is YYEEEE in the germline V gene. The CDR3 consists of 17 residues. Losses at the gene ends were 4 bases for V and 2 bases for J; bases not matched to a gene: 12. DNA for the CDR3: TGTGCCAGCAGCGTGCTCGGGACTAGGGATCCCACAGATACGCAGTATTTT. This codes for CASSVLGTRDPTDTQYF.

This chain joins TRBV5-4 and TRBJ2-3; perhaps TRBD2 as D (6 bases). Trimming removed 4 bases from V and 0 bases from J, with 12 bases in between. The CDR3 has 15 residues. CDR1 and CDR2 from the germline V gene are SGHNT and YYREEE (reference sequence). The CDR3 coding sequence is TGTGCCAGCAGCCGGGAGTCAGGGAGCACAGATACGCAGTATTTT. Amino acid sequence: CASSRESGSTDTQYF.

The chain has TRBV30 and TRBJ2-4, with TRBD1 matching 7 bases. The CDR3 length is 12 residues. The V gene end was trimmed by 8 bases and the J gene end by 0 bases; junction bases not matched to a gene: 1. Germline lookup yields CDR1 GTSNPN and CDR2 SVGIG (reference sequence). The CDR3 is CAQGVAKNIQYF. The CDR3 nucleotides read TGTGCCCAGGGGGTAGCCAAAAACATTCAGTACTTC.

The chain couples TRBV20-1 to TRBJ2-1, with no clear D. CDR3 length: 11 residues. Germline V gene data show CDR1 as DFQATT and CDR2 as SNEGSKA (reference sequence). V dropped 3 bases and J dropped 8 bases, with 8 bases sitting between them. CDR3 protein: CSASIVYEQFF. CDR3 in DNA: TGCAGTGCTAGCATAGTGTATGAGCAGTTCTTC.

V usage is TRBV30 and J usage is TRBJ2-1; D uncertain. Trimming shortened V by 0 bases and J by 5 bases, and 5 bases separated the two germline ends. Germline V gives CDR1 GTSNPN, CDR2 SVGIG (reference sequence). The CDR3 totals 12 residues. The chain's CDR3 is CAWSVSDNEQFF. CDR3 coding DNA: TGTGCCTGGAGTGTATCGGACAATGAGCAGTTCTTC.

The gene calls are TRBV2 and TRBJ1-5; D is possibly TRBD1 (6 bases). Germline V gene sequence: CDR1 SNHLY, CDR2 FYNNEI. V lost 5 bases, J lost 4 bases, and 6 bases lay in between. The CDR3 has 12 residues. The CDR3 region has the DNA TGTGCCAGCAGTCAGGGGAATCAGCCCCAGCATTTT. Its protein is CASSQGNQPQHF. The full variable domain, completed using reference TRBV2 and TRBJ1-5, is EPEVTQTPSHQVTQMGQEVILRCVPISNHLYFYWYRQILGQKVEFLVSFYNNEISEKSEIFDDQFSVERPDGSNFTLKIRSTKLEDSAMYFCASSQGNQPQHFGDGTRLSIL.

The V gene is TRBV3-1 (or the pseudogene TRBV3-2), the J gene TRBJ1-1; unclear D gene. This CDR3 region has 15 residues. Trimming stripped 0 bases from V and 4 bases from J, with 12 bases between. Germline assignment: CDR1 LGHDT and CDR2 YNNKEL (reference sequence). The CDR3 region has the DNA TGTGCCAGCAGCCAAGATAGAGGGATCGGCACTGAAGCTTTCTTT. Translating gives CASSQDRGIGTEAFF.

The rearrangement links TRBV19 to TRBJ1-1; TRBD1 is a possible D gene (5 bases). This CDR3 region has 15 residues. In germline, CDR1 is LNHDA, CDR2 SQIVND (reference sequence). Trimming shortened V by 4 bases and J by 4 bases, and 16 bases separated the two germline ends. The chain's CDR3 is CASSTTPGGGTEAFF. DNA of the CDR3: TGTGCCAGTAGTACCACGCCCGGGGGTGGCACTGAAGCTTTCTTT.

The gene calls are TRBV5-1 and TRBJ2-5, with 8 bases aligning to TRBD2. There are 15 residues in the CDR3. Germline loops: CDR1 SGHRS, CDR2 YFSETQ. The V gene end was trimmed by 0 bases and the J gene end by 5 bases; junction bases not matched to a gene: 6. This CDR3 is CASSLAGGPGETQYF. For the CDR3, the DNA is TGCGCCAGCAGCTTGGCGGGAGGGCCAGGGGAGACCCAGTACTTC.

This clone was counted once. The V call is TRBV2, the J call TRBJ2-3; 7 bases fit TRBD2. The CDR3 has 15 residues. Germline V gene data show CDR1 as SNHLY and CDR2 as FYNNEI. V lost 7 bases to trimming and J lost 4 bases; unmatched junction nucleotides: 11. CDR3 loop: CASTGAGGLPDTQYF. The CDR3 nucleotides read TGTGCCAGCACGGGTGCCGGGGGGTTACCAGATACGCAGTATTTT.

V and J are TRBV28 and TRBJ2-3, with TRBD2 matching 8 bases. Germline V gives CDR1 MDHEN, CDR2 SYDVKM. V trimming: 6 bases; J trimming: 5 bases; junction bases outside the gene matches: 10. This CDR3 contains 15 residues. The CDR3 DNA reads as TGTGCCAGCAGCTCGGGACTAGGGAGAGGAGATACGCAGTATTTT. It specifies CASSSGLGRGDTQYF.

This clone was detected once. V gene TRBV2 combines with J gene TRBJ1-1, with D possibly matching TRBD1 (5 bases). CDR1 and CDR2 from the germline V gene are SNHLY and FYNNEI. With 6 bases removed from V and 6 bases from J, the gap between germline ends came to 8 bases. This CDR3 has 11 amino acids. CDR3 residues: CASRETAEAFF. Here the CDR3 DNA reads TGTGCCAGCAGGGAGACAGCTGAAGCTTTCTTT.

The genes are TRBV23-1 and TRBJ2-5; D uncertain. TRBV23-1 is sorted into the ORF group, with uncertain function. Trimming shortened V by 8 bases and J by 2 bases, and 18 bases separated the two germline ends. The CDR3 is 15 residues long. The CDR3 spells CASGPRSPPQETQYF. CDR3 nucleotide sequence: TGCGCCAGCGGGCCAAGATCCCCACCGCAAGAGACCCAGTACTTC.